This record looks at one T cell receptor (beta chain) sequence and its context. This sample stems from a study of blood T cell repertoires in COVID-19. Study at large: Sources were T cells, B-cell-depleted T cells, or PBMCs; the material itself was cDNA or gDNA.

In the original workflow: Amplification of reference gene primers provided the estimated nucleated cell counts. Profiled with immunoSEQ multiplex PCR; TCRdb holds only in-frame clones, not every one. The D gene and trimming were derived from the DNA, and the V and J assignments and clone size from that table. The sample has 250,000 to 350,000 clones, roughly 87% seen once. The CDR3 covers 16 residues. Germline V gene data show CDR1 as SGHDT and CDR2 as YYEEEE. J lost 6 bases, V lost 5 bases, and 16 bases had no gene match. The source material was peripheral blood. The clonotype originates from a woman between 50 and 59 years old who had recovered from COVID-19. V gene TRBV5-6 combines with J gene TRBJ2-7; 8 bases match TRBD1. The CDR3 sequence: CASSIITGGHLREQYF. CDR3 DNA sequence: TGTGCCAGCAGTATAATCACAGGGGGTCATCTACGCGAGCAGTACTTC. The complete variable domain, with remaining parts taken from reference TRBV5-6 and TRBJ2-7, reads DAGVTQSPTHLIKTRGQQVTLRCSPKSGHDTVSWYQQALGQGPQFIFQYYEEEERQRGNFPDRFSGHQFPNYSSELNVNALLLGDSALYLCASSIITGGHLREQYFGPGTRLTVT.